Below, 3 T cell receptor beta chains from the same sample are listed, as sequenced in a study of T cell responses to AZD1222 COVID-19 vaccine. Libraries were prepared by immunoSEQ multiplex PCR; TCRdb keeps only in-frame clonotypes and omits some of them. The sample includes about 130,000 clones, 93% of them seen just once. Sequenced material: peripheral blood, taken on day 0 of AZD1222 vaccination. These receptors originate from an adult in good health.

The chain has TRBV6-4 and TRBJ1-5; TRBD1 might be the D (5 bases). V lost 6 bases, J lost 5 bases, and 14 bases lay in between. Germline lookup yields CDR1 MRHNA and CDR2 SNTAGT. This CDR3 region has 14 residues. The CDR3 nucleotides read TGTGCCAGCAGCGTCGACCAGGGCGATCAGCCCCAGCATTTT. It specifies CASSVDQGDQPQHF.

The chain recombines TRBV27 with TRBJ1-6; D gene ambiguous. There are 15 residues in the CDR3. The ends were cut back, 4 bases at V and 4 bases at J, with 11 bases in the middle. Germline V gives CDR1 MNHEY, CDR2 SMNVEV (reference sequence). CDR3 in amino acids: CASSSPSRYNSPLHF. CDR3 DNA: TGTGCCAGCAGTTCGCCAAGCCGATATAATTCACCCCTCCACTTT.

The gene calls are TRBV5-1 and TRBJ1-1; tentative D call: TRBD1 (6 bases). The CDR3 loop spans 16 amino acids. The V gene's germline CDR1 is SGHRS and CDR2 YFSETQ. Trimming took 4 bases from V and 5 from J, leaving 21 bases between them. The CDR3 bases are TGCGCCAGCAGCCTTGTGAACAGGGTTACTGGGACTGAAGCTTTCTTT. It yields the protein CASSLVNRVTGTEAFF. Together with reference TRBV5-1 and TRBJ1-1, the CDR3 gives the full variable domain: KAGVTQTPRYLIKTRGQQVTLSCSPISGHRSVSWYQQTPGQGLQFLFEYFSETQRNKGNFPGRFSGRQFSNSRSEMNVSTLELGDSALYLCASSLVNRVTGTEAFFGQGTRLTVV.